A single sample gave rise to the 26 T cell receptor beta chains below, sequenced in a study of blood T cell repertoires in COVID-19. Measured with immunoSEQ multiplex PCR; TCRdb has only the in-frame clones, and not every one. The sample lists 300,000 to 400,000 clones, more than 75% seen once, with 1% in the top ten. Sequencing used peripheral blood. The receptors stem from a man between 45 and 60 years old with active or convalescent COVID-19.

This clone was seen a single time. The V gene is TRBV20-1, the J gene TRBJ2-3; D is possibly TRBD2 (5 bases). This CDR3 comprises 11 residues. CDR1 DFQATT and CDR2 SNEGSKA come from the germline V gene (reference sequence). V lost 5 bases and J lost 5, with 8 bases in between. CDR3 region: CSARGGDTQYF. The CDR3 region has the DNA TGCAGTGCTCGAGGAGGAGATACGCAGTATTTT.

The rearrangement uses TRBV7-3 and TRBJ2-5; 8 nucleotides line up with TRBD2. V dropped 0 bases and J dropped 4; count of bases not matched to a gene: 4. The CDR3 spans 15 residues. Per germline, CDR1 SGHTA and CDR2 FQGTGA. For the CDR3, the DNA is TGTGCCAGCAGCTTAACGGCGGGAGGAAGAGAGACCCAGTACTTC. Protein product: CASSLTAGGRETQYF.

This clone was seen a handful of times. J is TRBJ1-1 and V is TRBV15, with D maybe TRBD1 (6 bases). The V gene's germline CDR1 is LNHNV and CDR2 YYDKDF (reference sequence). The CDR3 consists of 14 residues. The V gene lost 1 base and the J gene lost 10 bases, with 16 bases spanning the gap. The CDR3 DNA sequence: TGTGCCACCAGCAGAGGCACAGGGCTTTACGGAGCTTTCTTT. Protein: CATSRGTGLYGAFF.

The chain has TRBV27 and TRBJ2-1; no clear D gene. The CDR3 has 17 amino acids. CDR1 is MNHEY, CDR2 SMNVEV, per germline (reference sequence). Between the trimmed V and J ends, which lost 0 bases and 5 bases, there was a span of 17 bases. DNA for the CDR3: TGTGCCAGCAGTTTATCGGTGCCCTCCTCAGTACACAATGAGCAGTTCTTC. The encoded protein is CASSLSVPSSVHNEQFF.

The CDR3 DNA reads as TGTGCCACCAGCAGAGATGTCCGGGGGGCAGATACGCAGTATTTT. It translates to CATSRDVRGADTQYF. The rearrangement uses TRBV15 and TRBJ2-3, with 7 bases fitting TRBD2. CDR3 length equals 15 residues. Trimming at V came to 0 bases and at J to 4 bases, leaving 4 bases not matched to a gene. CDR1 LNHNV and CDR2 YYDKDF come from the germline V gene (reference sequence).

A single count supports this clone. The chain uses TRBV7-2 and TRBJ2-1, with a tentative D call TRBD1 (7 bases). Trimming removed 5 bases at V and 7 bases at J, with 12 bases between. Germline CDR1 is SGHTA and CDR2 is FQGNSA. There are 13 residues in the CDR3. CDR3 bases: TGTGCCAGCAGCCCTCCAGGGGGGAATGAGCAGTTCTTC. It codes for CASSPPGGNEQFF.

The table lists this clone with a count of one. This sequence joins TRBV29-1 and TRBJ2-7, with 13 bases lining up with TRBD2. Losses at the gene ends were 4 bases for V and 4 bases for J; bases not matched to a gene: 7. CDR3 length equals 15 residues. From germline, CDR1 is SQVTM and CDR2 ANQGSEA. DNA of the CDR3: TGCAGCGTTGTAGGGACTAGCGGGACTCTTTACGAGCAGTACTTC. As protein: CSVVGTSGTLYEQYF.

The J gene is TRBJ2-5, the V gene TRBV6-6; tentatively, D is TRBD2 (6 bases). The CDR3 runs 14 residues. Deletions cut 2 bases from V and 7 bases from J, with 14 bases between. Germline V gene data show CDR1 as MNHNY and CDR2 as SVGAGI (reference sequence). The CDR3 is CASSYVGDSGTQYF. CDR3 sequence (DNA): TGTGCCAGCAGTTACGTTGGGGACTCAGGGACCCAGTACTTC.

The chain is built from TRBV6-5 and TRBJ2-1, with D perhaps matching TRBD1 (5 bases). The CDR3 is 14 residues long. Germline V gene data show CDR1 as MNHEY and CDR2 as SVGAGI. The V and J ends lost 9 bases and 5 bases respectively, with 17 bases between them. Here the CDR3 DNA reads TGTGCCAGTAAACTACAGGTCGGCAACAATGAGCAGTTCTTC. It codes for CASKLQVGNNEQFF.

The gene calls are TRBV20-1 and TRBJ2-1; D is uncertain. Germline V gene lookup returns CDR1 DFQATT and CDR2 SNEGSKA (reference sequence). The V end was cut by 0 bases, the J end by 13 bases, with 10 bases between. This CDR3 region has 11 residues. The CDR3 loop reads CSARDRPRQFF. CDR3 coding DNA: TGCAGTGCTAGAGACAGGCCCCGTCAGTTCTTC.

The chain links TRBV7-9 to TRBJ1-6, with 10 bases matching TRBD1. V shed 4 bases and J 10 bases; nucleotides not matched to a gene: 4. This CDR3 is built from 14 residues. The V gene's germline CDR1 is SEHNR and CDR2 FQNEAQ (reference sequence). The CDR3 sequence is CASSSGTGESPLHF. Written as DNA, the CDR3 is TGTGCCAGCAGCTCCGGGACAGGGGAGTCACCCCTCCACTTT.

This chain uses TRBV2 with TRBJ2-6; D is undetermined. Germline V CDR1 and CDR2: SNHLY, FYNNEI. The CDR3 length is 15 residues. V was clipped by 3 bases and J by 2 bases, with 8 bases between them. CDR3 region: CASSDYTPGANVLTF. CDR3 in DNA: TGTGCCAGCAGTGATTACACGCCTGGGGCCAACGTCCTGACTTTC.

The CDR3, as DNA: TGTGCCATCAGTGAGTCGGACAGTGAAGCTTTCTTT. Encoded protein: CAISESDSEAFF. The gene calls are TRBV10-3 and TRBJ1-1, with D possibly being TRBD1 (6 bases). The CDR3 runs 12 residues. Germline CDR1 is ENHRY and CDR2 is SYGVKD. V lost 0 bases and J lost 7, with 6 bases in between.

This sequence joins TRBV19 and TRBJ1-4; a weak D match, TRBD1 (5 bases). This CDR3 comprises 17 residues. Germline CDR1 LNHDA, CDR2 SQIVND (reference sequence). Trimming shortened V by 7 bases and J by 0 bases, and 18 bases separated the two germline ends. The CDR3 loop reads CASTYRAGAATNEKLFF. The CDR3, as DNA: TGTGCCAGTACCTACCGAGCTGGGGCCGCAACTAATGAAAAACTGTTTTTT.

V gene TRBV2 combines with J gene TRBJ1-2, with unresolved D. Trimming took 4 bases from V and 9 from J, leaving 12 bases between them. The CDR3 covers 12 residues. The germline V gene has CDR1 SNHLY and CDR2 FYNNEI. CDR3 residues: CASSGTLVSYTF. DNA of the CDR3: TGTGCCAGCAGTGGGACTTTGGTTAGCTACACCTTC.

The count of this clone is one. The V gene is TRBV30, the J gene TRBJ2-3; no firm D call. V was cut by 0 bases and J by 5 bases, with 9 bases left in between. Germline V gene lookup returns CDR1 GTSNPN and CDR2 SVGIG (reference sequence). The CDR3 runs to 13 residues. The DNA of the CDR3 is TGTGCCTGGAGTGTTCGGGTAAGAGATACGCAGTATTTT. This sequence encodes CAWSVRVRDTQYF.

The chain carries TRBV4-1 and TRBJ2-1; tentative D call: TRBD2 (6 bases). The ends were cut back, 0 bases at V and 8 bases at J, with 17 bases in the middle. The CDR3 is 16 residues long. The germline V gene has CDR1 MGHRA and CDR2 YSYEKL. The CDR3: CASSQDSWEAGDEQFF. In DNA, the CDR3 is TGCGCCAGCAGCCAAGATTCGTGGGAGGCCGGCGATGAGCAGTTCTTC.

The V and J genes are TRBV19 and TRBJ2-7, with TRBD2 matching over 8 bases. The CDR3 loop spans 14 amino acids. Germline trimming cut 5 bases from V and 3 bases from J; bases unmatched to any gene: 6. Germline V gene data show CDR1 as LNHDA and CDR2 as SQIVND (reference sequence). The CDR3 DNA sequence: TGTGCCAGTAGTCGCGGGGGGCTACACTACGAGCAGTACTTC. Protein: CASSRGGLHYEQYF.

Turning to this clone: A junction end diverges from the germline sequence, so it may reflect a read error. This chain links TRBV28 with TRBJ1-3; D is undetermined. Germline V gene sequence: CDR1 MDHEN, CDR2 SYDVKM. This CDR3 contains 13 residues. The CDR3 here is CASNKFSGNTIYF. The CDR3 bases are TGTGCTAGCAACAAGTTCTCTGGAAACACCATATATTTT.

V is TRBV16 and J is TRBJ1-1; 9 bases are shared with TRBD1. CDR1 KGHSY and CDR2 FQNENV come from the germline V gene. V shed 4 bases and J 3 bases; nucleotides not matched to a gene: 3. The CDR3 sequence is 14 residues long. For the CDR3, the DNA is TGTGCCAGCAGCCGGACAGGGGAGGACACTGAAGCTTTCTTT. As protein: CASSRTGEDTEAFF. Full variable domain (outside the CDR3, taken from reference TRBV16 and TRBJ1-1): GEEVAQTPKHLVRGEGQKAKLYCAPIKGHSYVFWYQQVLKNEFKFLISFQNENVFDETGMPKERFSAKCLPNSPCSLEIQATKLEDSAVYFCASSRTGEDTEAFFGQGTRLTVV.

The CDR3 DNA is TGTGCCAGGGGGATAGCGGGAGGCGGCACAGATACGCAGTATTTT. The encoded protein is CARGIAGGGTDTQYF. The rearrangement joins TRBV7-2 to TRBJ2-3; 10 bases are a match to TRBD2. Unmatched junction bases numbered 7, after V lost 9 bases and J lost 1 base. The CDR3 is 15 residues long. The germline V gene has CDR1 SGHTA and CDR2 FQGNSA.

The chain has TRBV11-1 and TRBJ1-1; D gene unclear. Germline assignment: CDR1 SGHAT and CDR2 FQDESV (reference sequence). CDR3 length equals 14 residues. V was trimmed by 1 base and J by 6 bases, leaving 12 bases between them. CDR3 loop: CASSLDAGWAEAFF. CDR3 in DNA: TGTGCCAGCAGCTTAGACGCGGGATGGGCTGAAGCTTTCTTT.

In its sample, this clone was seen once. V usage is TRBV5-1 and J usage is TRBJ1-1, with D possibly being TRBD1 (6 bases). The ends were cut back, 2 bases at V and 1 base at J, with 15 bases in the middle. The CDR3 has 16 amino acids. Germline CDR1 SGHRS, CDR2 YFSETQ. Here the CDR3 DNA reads TGCGCCAGCAGCTTTGCCCCAGGGGCTGGGAACACTGAAGCTTTCTTT. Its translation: CASSFAPGAGNTEAFF.

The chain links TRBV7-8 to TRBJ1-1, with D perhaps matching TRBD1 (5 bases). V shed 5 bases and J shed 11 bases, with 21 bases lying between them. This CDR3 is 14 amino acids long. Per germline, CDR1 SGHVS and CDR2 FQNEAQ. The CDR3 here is CASSPRGGGGTAFF. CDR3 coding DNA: TGTGCCAGCAGCCCTAGGGGCGGGGGGGGTACGGCTTTCTTT.

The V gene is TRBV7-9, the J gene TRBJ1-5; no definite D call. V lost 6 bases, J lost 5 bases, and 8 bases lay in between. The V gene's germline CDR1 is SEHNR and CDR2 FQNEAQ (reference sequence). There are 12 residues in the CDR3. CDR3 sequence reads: CASSNMDQPQHF. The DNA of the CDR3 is TGTGCCAGCAGTAACATGGATCAGCCCCAGCATTTT.

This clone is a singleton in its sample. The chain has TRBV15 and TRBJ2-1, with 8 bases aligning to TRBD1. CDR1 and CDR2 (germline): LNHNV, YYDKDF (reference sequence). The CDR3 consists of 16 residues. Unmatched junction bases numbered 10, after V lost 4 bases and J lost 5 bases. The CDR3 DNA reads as TGTGCCACCAGCAAAGTACTCGGACAGGGCAACAATGAGCAGTTCTTC. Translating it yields CATSKVLGQGNNEQFF.